This TCR beta chain was identified in a study of vaccination effects on CD4 cells after COVID-19. As to this clone: Its antigen is not known.

Study-level points and caveats: Clones induced by infection and by vaccine showed marked clonal contraction late after vaccination.

The method was immunoSEQ multiplex PCR; TCRdb's version includes in-frame clones alone and lacks a portion of them. The sample holds 35,000 to 40,000 clones, approximately 74% seen once. The ends were cut back, 4 bases at V and 2 bases at J, with 9 bases in the middle. CDR3 length equals 14 residues. The V gene's germline CDR1 is LNHDA and CDR2 SQIVND (reference sequence). Cells that had been cultured for roughly ten days were the source of isolated CD4+ T cells. The source was CD4+ T cells from PBMCs cultured without peptide, collected before COVID-19 vaccination. The J gene is TRBJ1-5, the V gene TRBV19; D is perhaps TRBD1 (6 bases). This sequence was found in a human donor who received a COVID-19 vaccine. The CDR3 reads CASSKQGGNQPQHF. DNA of the CDR3: TGTGCCAGTAGTAAACAGGGTGGCAATCAGCCCCAGCATTTT.